The 8 T cell receptor beta chains reported below all come from one sample, sequenced in a study of T cell responses to AZD1222 COVID-19 vaccine. Data came from immunoSEQ multiplex PCR; TCRdb stores just in-frame clones and leaves some out. This table has under 110,000 clones, 80% to 95% appearing once. The specimen comprised peripheral blood, sampled 28 days after the second AZD1222 dose. Source of these receptors: an adult who received the AZD1222 COVID-19 vaccine.

V is TRBV29-1 and J is TRBJ1-2; D gene ambiguous. V was clipped by 7 bases and J by 4 bases, with 19 bases between them. The CDR3 runs 14 residues. Germline assignment: CDR1 SQVTM and CDR2 ANQGSEA. For the CDR3, the DNA is TGCAGCGCCCGGCCCACGGGCAGCCGCTATGGCTACACCTTC. Translating gives CSARPTGSRYGYTF.

This clone has a single count. V gene TRBV7-2 combines with J gene TRBJ2-7; 11 nucleotides match TRBD1. The CDR3 extends over 14 amino acids. CDR1 and CDR2 (germline): SGHTA, FQGNSA. The V gene end was trimmed by 2 bases and the J gene end by 6 bases; junction bases not matched to a gene: 3. The CDR3 here is CASSLWDRGSEQYF. The CDR3 DNA follows: TGTGCCAGCAGCTTATGGGACAGGGGGTCCGAGCAGTACTTC.

V and J are TRBV6-2 or TRBV6-3 and TRBJ2-7, with D unclear. Per germline, CDR1 MNHEY and CDR2 SVGEGT. The CDR3 spans 14 residues. V was cut by 2 bases and J by 0 bases, with 8 bases left in between. Written as DNA, the CDR3 is TGTGCCAGCAGTTACCAACATGGCTCCTACGAGCAGTACTTC. Its translation is CASSYQHGSYEQYF.

V usage is TRBV18 and J usage is TRBJ1-5; 7 bases line up with TRBD1. The CDR3 totals 14 residues. V lost 3 bases, J lost 3 bases, and 2 bases stayed unmatched. Germline loops: CDR1 KGHSH, CDR2 LQKENI. CDR3 nucleotide sequence: TGTGCCAGCTCACCGGGACAGCTCAATCAGCCCCAGCATTTT. This translates into CASSPGQLNQPQHF.

This sequence joins TRBV12-3 or TRBV12-4 and TRBJ2-5; D is undetermined. The CDR3 has 13 amino acids. V shed 1 base and J shed 2 bases, with 5 bases lying between them. This chain's CDR3 is CASSLGTQETQYF. In DNA, the CDR3 is TGTGCCAGCAGTTTAGGCACTCAAGAGACCCAGTACTTC.

The chain has TRBV19 and TRBJ2-2; D gene unclear. The germline gives CDR1 LNHDA, CDR2 SQIVND (reference sequence). V was shortened by 4 bases and J by 8 bases, with 14 bases between the two germline ends. CDR3 length: 14 residues. CDR3 protein: CASSTLYGSGELFF. The CDR3 DNA follows: TGTGCCAGTAGTACCCTCTATGGGTCAGGGGAGCTGTTTTTT.

V is TRBV28 and J is TRBJ2-2; 8 bases match TRBD1. This CDR3 contains 16 residues. The trim removed 5 bases at V and 7 bases at J, leaving 12 bases unmatched. CDR1 is MDHEN and CDR2 is SYDVKM in the germline V gene. The CDR3, as DNA: TGTGCCAGCAGTAAAACCGGGACAGGAGGATTCGGGGAGCTGTTTTTT. It is translated as CASSKTGTGGFGELFF.

The chain couples TRBV4-3 to TRBJ1-6; no firm D call. This CDR3 region has 17 residues. Trimming removed 1 base from V and 6 bases from J, with 16 bases in between. Per the germline V gene, CDR1 is LGHNA and CDR2 is YSLEER. The DNA for the CDR3 is TGCGCCAGCAGCCAAGCTGGAGGCAGGCCCCTTAATTCACCCCTCCACTTT. This codes for CASSQAGGRPLNSPLHF.